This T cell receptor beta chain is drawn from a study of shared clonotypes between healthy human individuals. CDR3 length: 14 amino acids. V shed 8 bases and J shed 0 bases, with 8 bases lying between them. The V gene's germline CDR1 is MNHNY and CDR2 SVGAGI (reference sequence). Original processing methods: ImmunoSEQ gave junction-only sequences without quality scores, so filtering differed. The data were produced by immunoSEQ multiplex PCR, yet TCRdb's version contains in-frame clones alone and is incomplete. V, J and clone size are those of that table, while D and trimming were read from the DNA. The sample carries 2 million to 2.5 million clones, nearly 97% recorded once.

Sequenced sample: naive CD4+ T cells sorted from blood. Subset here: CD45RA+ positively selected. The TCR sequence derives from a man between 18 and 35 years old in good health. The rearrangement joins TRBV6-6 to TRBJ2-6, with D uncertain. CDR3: CASLSHSGANVLTF. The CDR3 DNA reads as TGTGCCAGCTTGTCGCACTCTGGGGCCAACGTCCTGACTTTC.